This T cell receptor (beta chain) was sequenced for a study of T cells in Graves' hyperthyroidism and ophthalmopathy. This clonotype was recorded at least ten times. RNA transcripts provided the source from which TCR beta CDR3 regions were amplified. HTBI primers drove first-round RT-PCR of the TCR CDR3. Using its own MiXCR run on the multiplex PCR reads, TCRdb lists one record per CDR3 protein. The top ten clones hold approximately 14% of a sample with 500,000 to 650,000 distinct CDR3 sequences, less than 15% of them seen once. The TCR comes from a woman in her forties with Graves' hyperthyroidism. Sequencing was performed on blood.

The DNA for the CDR3 is TGCAGTGCTAGCCCACAGGCCCGGAGCTCCTACAATGAGCAGTTCTTC. Translating gives CSASPQARSSYNEQFF. This rearrangement joins TRBV20-1 to TRBJ2-1, with a tentative D call TRBD1 (5 bases). CDR3 length equals 16 residues. V was cut by 3 bases and J by 0 bases, with 15 bases left in between. In germline, CDR1 is DFQATT, CDR2 SNEGSKA (reference sequence).